The 13 T cell receptor beta chains below all came from one sample that was sequenced in a study of blood T cell repertoires in COVID-19. Data came from immunoSEQ multiplex PCR; TCRdb stores just in-frame clones and leaves some out. The data hold hundreds of thousands of clones, with 87% observed a single time. The specimen was PBMCs or T cells enriched from blood (not recorded which). These receptor sequences come from a woman aged 18-35 years who had recovered from COVID-19.

The chain has TRBV5-8 and TRBJ2-3; D may be TRBD1 (5 bases). Trimming removed 6 bases from V and 6 bases from J, with 23 bases in between. The CDR3 has 16 amino acids. CDR1 is SGHTS and CDR2 is YDEGEE in the germline V gene. The CDR3 spells CASTSQYVGAPDTQYF. The CDR3, as DNA: TGTGCCAGCACCTCCCAATACGTAGGGGCCCCTGATACGCAGTATTTT.

CDR3 loop: CASSLLGPGSNQPQHF. The CDR3 DNA reads TGTGCCAGCAGCTTATTAGGGCCGGGGAGCAATCAGCCCCAGCATTTT. The chain has TRBV7-2 and TRBJ1-5; D not resolved. The CDR3 sequence is 16 residues long. Germline-derived CDR1 and CDR2 are SGHTA and FQGNSA. V lost 2 bases and J lost 1, with 12 bases in between.

The chain links TRBV2 to TRBJ1-3, with D hard to call. Germline assignment: CDR1 SNHLY and CDR2 FYNNEI. The CDR3 extends over 15 amino acids. Deletions cut 3 bases from V and 2 bases from J, with 11 bases between. The CDR3 loop is CASSDVRFAGNTIYF. CDR3 in DNA: TGTGCCAGCAGTGATGTCAGGTTTGCTGGAAACACCATATATTTT.

The CDR3 reads CASSVGTGNYGYTF. CDR3 nucleotide sequence: TGTGCCAGCAGCGTAGGGACAGGGAACTATGGCTACACCTTC. V gene TRBV9 combines with J gene TRBJ1-2, with TRBD1 identical over 8 bases. From germline, CDR1 is SGDLS and CDR2 YYNGEE. The CDR3 extends over 14 amino acids. V lost 0 bases, J lost 2 bases, and 0 bases stayed unmatched.

In DNA form, the CDR3 reads TGTGCCAGCAGCTTAAGAATCAGGGGGGATGTAGGGGGCTACACCTTC. It translates to CASSLRIRGDVGGYTF. The V and J genes are TRBV7-8 and TRBJ1-2; 7 bases agree with TRBD1. V trimming: 2 bases; J trimming: 8 bases; junction bases outside the gene matches: 14. This CDR3 spans 16 amino acids. Germline CDR1 is SGHVS and CDR2 is FQNEAQ.

This sequence joins TRBV5-4 and TRBJ2-1, with 7 bases lining up with TRBD1. The CDR3 is made up of 15 amino acids. The junction had 2 bases not matched to a gene; V was cut back by 0 bases and J by 2 bases. Germline CDR1 SGHNT, CDR2 YYREEE (reference sequence). CDR3 amino acids: CASSLDRGPYNEQFF. The CDR3 DNA reads TGTGCCAGCAGCTTGGACAGGGGCCCCTACAATGAGCAGTTCTTC.

The rearrangement joins TRBV20-1 to TRBJ1-5; D is possibly TRBD1 (5 bases). This CDR3 region has 16 residues. With 3 bases removed from V and 2 bases from J, the gap between germline ends came to 17 bases. The germline V gene encodes CDR1 DFQATT and CDR2 SNEGSKA (reference sequence). CDR3 coding DNA: TGCAGTGCTAGTTCGGCTGGGACTGCGGGCAATCAGCCCCAGCATTTT. Translated, it gives CSASSAGTAGNQPQHF.

This sequence joins TRBV7-9 and TRBJ1-2; D is ambiguous. Germline lookup yields CDR1 SEHNR and CDR2 FQNEAQ (reference sequence). The CDR3 extends over 15 amino acids. V lost 5 bases, J lost 0 bases, and 13 bases lay in between. The CDR3 DNA follows: TGTGCCAGCAGCGTGGAGGGAGGAGCTAACTATGGCTACACCTTC. Protein sequence: CASSVEGGANYGYTF.

CDR3 in amino acids: CASSLALSNGYTF. The CDR3 nucleotides read TGTGCCAGCAGCTTAGCCCTCAGTAATGGCTACACCTTC. This chain uses TRBV7-2 with TRBJ1-2, with D uncertain. The germline V and J ends were trimmed by 0 bases and 6 bases, with 8 bases remaining between them. In germline, CDR1 is SGHTA, CDR2 FQGNSA. This CDR3 has 13 amino acids.

The V and J genes are TRBV5-6 and TRBJ1-2, with TRBD1 as a possible D gene (6 bases). CDR3 size: 16 residues. V lost 4 bases, J lost 4 bases, and 20 bases lay in between. The germline gives CDR1 SGHDT, CDR2 YYEEEE. The CDR3 here is CASSPLLGQGLYGYTF. Here the CDR3 DNA reads TGTGCCAGCAGCCCCCTGTTGGGGCAGGGGCTCTATGGCTACACCTTC.

The chain recombines TRBV18 with TRBJ1-2; no reliable D call. The ends were cut back, 2 bases at V and 0 bases at J, with 7 bases in the middle. Per germline, CDR1 KGHSH and CDR2 LQKENI. The CDR3 sequence is 14 residues long. DNA of the CDR3: TGTGCCAGCTCACCATTGGCAGCTAACTATGGCTACACCTTC. Encoded protein: CASSPLAANYGYTF.

The chain employs TRBV7-9 and TRBJ2-3; TRBD1 is a possible D gene (6 bases). The CDR3 extends over 16 amino acids. The V gene lost 4 bases and the J gene lost 5 bases, with 19 bases spanning the gap. Germline lookup yields CDR1 SEHNR and CDR2 FQNEAQ (reference sequence). The CDR3 is CASSSGRGTPGDTQYF. The DNA of the CDR3 is TGTGCCAGCAGCTCGGGTAGGGGGACCCCTGGAGATACGCAGTATTTT.

The chain joins TRBV7-8 to TRBJ2-2; 9 nucleotides align to TRBD2. Germline trimming cut 4 bases from V and 7 bases from J; bases unmatched to any gene: 7. Germline V gene lookup returns CDR1 SGHVS and CDR2 FQNEAQ. The CDR3 is made up of 15 amino acids. In DNA, the CDR3 is TGTGCCAGCAGCTCCTTAGCGGGGGCTGTCGGGGAGCTGTTTTTT. As protein: CASSSLAGAVGELFF. Full variable domain (outside the CDR3, taken from reference TRBV7-8 and TRBJ2-2): GAGVSQSPRYKVAKRGQDVALRCDPISGHVSLFWYQQALGQGPEFLTYFQNEAQLDKSGLPSDRFFAERPEGSVSTLKIQRTQQEDSAVYLCASSSLAGAVGELFFGEGSRLTVL.